What follows are 28 T cell receptor beta chains derived from one specimen sequenced in a study of T-cell memory formation after mild COVID-19. TCRdb called the 5' RACE reads again in MiXCR, with one record for every CDR3 protein. The table includes over 350,000 distinct CDR3 sequences, about 15% detected once. Sequenced material: PBMCs or a T cell subset sorted from them (not recorded which). The receptors come from a man between 18 and 29 years old who had mild COVID-19 (a few samples of this study predate the infection). Cell type and time point are not known.

A few counts support this clonotype. The chain recombines TRBV7-2 with TRBJ1-1; 9 nucleotides match TRBD1. CDR1 is SGHTA and CDR2 is FQGNSA in the germline V gene. This CDR3 region has 14 residues. Trimming removed 3 bases from V and 11 bases from J; junction bases left unmatched: 10. The CDR3 reads CASSFIGDRASAFF. The CDR3 DNA follows: TGTGCCAGCAGCTTTATTGGGGACAGGGCGTCGGCTTTCTTT.

The table lists this clonotype with a few counts. The chain has TRBV6-5 and TRBJ1-5, with 7 bases lining up with TRBD1. Germline V lookup: CDR1 MNHEY, CDR2 SVGAGI. V lost 5 bases and J lost 4; bases outside the gene matches: 5. This CDR3 is 14 amino acids long. This CDR3 is CASSKLQGNQPQHF. The DNA for the CDR3 is TGTGCCAGCAGTAAACTACAGGGGAATCAGCCCCAGCATTTT.

This chain uses TRBV12-3 or TRBV12-4 with TRBJ2-5; 8 bases align to TRBD2. The CDR3 sequence is 15 residues long. V dropped 6 bases and J dropped 5; count of bases not matched to a gene: 11. The CDR3 loop is CASRAHRGLEETQYF. The CDR3 DNA reads as TGTGCCAGCAGGGCACACCGGGGACTAGAGGAGACCCAGTACTTC.

This sequence joins TRBV12-3 or TRBV12-4 and TRBJ2-3; TRBD1 is a possible D gene (6 bases). V shed 1 base and J shed 5 bases, with 7 bases lying between them. The CDR3 is 13 amino acids. DNA of the CDR3: TGTGCCAGCAGTTTAGGGACAGAAGATACGCAGTATTTT. Protein: CASSLGTEDTQYF.

The CDR3 DNA reads TGTGCCAGCAGCCGCCCCGGGACCACCTACGAGCAGTACTTC. Translating it yields CASSRPGTTYEQYF. This sequence joins TRBV3-1 and TRBJ2-7; D could derive from TRBD1 or TRBD2 (5 bases each). CDR3 length: 14 amino acids. Germline loops: CDR1 LGHDT, CDR2 YNNKEL (reference sequence). V lost 4 bases and J lost 2, with 12 bases in between.

This clonotype came up a few times. The chain combines TRBV7-9 with TRBJ2-1, with 14 bases identical to TRBD2. V lost 5 bases and J lost 4; bases outside the gene matches: 4. Germline CDR1 is SEHNR and CDR2 is FQNEAQ (reference sequence). The CDR3 totals 16 residues. The CDR3, as DNA: TGTGCCAGCAGCGGACTAGCGGGGGGCTCTTACAATGAGCAGTTCTTC. It encodes CASSGLAGGSYNEQFF.

Here the CDR3 DNA reads TGCAGTGCTAAATGGGGGCCCCCGAACACCGGGGAGCTGTTTTTT. Protein sequence: CSAKWGPPNTGELFF. The V gene is TRBV20-1, the J gene TRBJ2-2, with TRBD1 as a possible D gene (6 bases). This CDR3 is built from 15 residues. Trimming took off 4 bases at V and 0 bases at J, with 12 bases between the two ends. Germline CDR1 is DFQATT and CDR2 is SNEGSKA (reference sequence).

The V call is TRBV6-6, the J call TRBJ2-5; possible D gene TRBD2, 6 bases. V dropped 7 bases and J dropped 5 bases, with 20 bases sitting between them. The CDR3 spans 15 residues. Germline values: CDR1 MNHNY, CDR2 SVGAGI (reference sequence). DNA for the CDR3: TGTGCCAGCACCCCGGGGGTCAACGGTCCGGAGACCCAGTACTTC. Encoded protein: CASTPGVNGPETQYF.

This clonotype was counted only a few times. V is TRBV3-1 and J is TRBJ1-1; 9 nucleotides match TRBD1. The CDR3 totals 15 residues. The V gene's germline CDR1 is LGHDT and CDR2 YNNKEL (reference sequence). Trimming at V came to 4 bases and at J to 4 bases, leaving 7 bases not matched to a gene. The DNA of the CDR3 is TGTGCCAGCAGCCCCCGGACAGGGGCGGTCACTGAAGCTTTCTTT. It translates to CASSPRTGAVTEAFF.

This sequence joins TRBV2 and TRBJ2-1; 14 bases agree with TRBD2. The CDR3 is made up of 15 amino acids. Germline CDR1 reads SNHLY; CDR2 reads FYNNEI. The trim removed 6 bases at V and 11 bases at J, leaving 9 bases unmatched. DNA of the CDR3: TGTGCCAGCAGCCCCACTGGACTAGCGGGGGGCAAGCAGTTCTTC. Translated, it gives CASSPTGLAGGKQFF.

The rearrangement links TRBV7-3 to TRBJ1-1; D gene ambiguous. Germline V gene data show CDR1 as SGHTA and CDR2 as FQGTGA. The CDR3 extends over 14 amino acids. Trimming pared 5 bases from V and 3 bases from J, leaving 13 bases between. CDR3 sequence (DNA): TGTGCCAGCAGCCAAACGGACGGGTACACTGAAGCTTTCTTT. It encodes CASSQTDGYTEAFF.

The gene calls are TRBV6-5 and TRBJ2-2; D might be TRBD1 (6 bases). Trimming took off 0 bases at V and 1 base at J, with 9 bases between the two ends. CDR3 length: 16 residues. Looked up from germline, CDR1 is MNHEY and CDR2 is SVGAGI. The CDR3 region is CASSYSNRVNTGELFF. CDR3 nucleotides: TGTGCCAGCAGTTACTCAAACAGGGTGAACACCGGGGAGCTGTTTTTT.

There are a few counts of this clonotype. CDR3 nucleotides: TGTGCCACCAAGTGGGAATCGAGCACAGATACGCAGTATTTT. This gives the protein CATKWESSTDTQYF. The chain links TRBV15 to TRBJ2-3; D unclear. CDR1 is LNHNV, CDR2 YYDKDF, per germline (reference sequence). This CDR3 comprises 14 residues. V lost 7 bases, J lost 0 bases, and 11 bases lay in between.

The J gene is TRBJ1-6, the V gene TRBV7-2; D not certain. Germline V gene data show CDR1 as SGHTA and CDR2 as FQGNSA. The CDR3 extends over 15 amino acids. Between the trimmed V and J ends, which lost 5 bases and 7 bases, there was a span of 15 bases. CDR3 region: CASSQGRSPNSPLHF. The CDR3 coding sequence is TGTGCCAGCAGCCAAGGCCGCAGCCCCAATTCACCCCTCCACTTT.

This chain connects TRBV4-3 to TRBJ1-6; D is unclear. This CDR3 spans 14 amino acids. Per the germline V gene, CDR1 is LGHNA and CDR2 is YSLEER. The ends were cut back, 0 bases at V and 7 bases at J, with 7 bases in the middle. The CDR3 spells CASSQDYRNSPLHF. The CDR3, as DNA: TGCGCCAGCAGCCAAGATTACAGAAATTCACCCCTCCACTTT.

In its sample, this clonotype was seen a few times. This sequence joins TRBV5-1 and TRBJ2-2; no firm D call. There are 14 residues in the CDR3. The V and J ends lost 2 bases and 4 bases respectively, with 9 bases between them. From germline, CDR1 is SGHRS and CDR2 YFSETQ. This chain's CDR3 is CASSFEMITGELFF. Written as DNA, the CDR3 is TGCGCCAGCAGCTTCGAAATGATCACCGGGGAGCTGTTTTTT.

CDR3: CASSSSGTGGNQPQHF. CDR3 in DNA: TGTGCCAGCAGCTCCTCGGGGACAGGGGGCAATCAGCCCCAGCATTTT. The chain recombines TRBV7-9 with TRBJ1-5; 10 bases match TRBD1. This CDR3 comprises 16 residues. The germline V gene has CDR1 SEHNR and CDR2 FQNEAQ (reference sequence). The V and J ends lost 4 bases and 2 bases, in that order; junction bases with no gene match: 5. The whole variable domain, remainder taken from reference TRBV7-9 and TRBJ1-5, is DTGVSQNPRHKITKRGQNVTFRCDPISEHNRLYWYRQTLGQGPEFLTYFQNEAQLEKSRLLSDRFSAERPKGSFSTLEIQRTEQGDSAMYLCASSSSGTGGNQPQHFGDGTRLSIL.

The rearrangement joins TRBV27 to TRBJ2-7; maybe TRBD1 (5 bases). The CDR3 runs 11 residues. The V end was cut by 8 bases, the J end by 6 bases, with 11 bases between. CDR1 MNHEY and CDR2 SMNVEV come from the germline V gene (reference sequence). CDR3 in amino acids: CASVQGSEQYV. In DNA, the CDR3 is TGTGCCAGCGTTCAGGGTAGCGAGCAGTACGTC.

This clonotype was seen more than once but under ten times. The V gene is TRBV24-1, the J gene TRBJ2-5, with TRBD2 identical over 13 bases. This CDR3 region has 17 residues. The ends lost 4 bases at V and 2 bases at J; junction bases unmatched: 6. The V gene's germline CDR1 is KGHDR and CDR2 SFDVKD. CDR3 bases: TGTGCCACCAGTGACAAGGGACTAGCGGGATCACAAGAGACCCAGTACTTC. Translating gives CATSDKGLAGSQETQYF.

There are a few counts of this clonotype. The chain carries TRBV5-5 and TRBJ1-6, with unresolved D. There are 13 residues in the CDR3. Germline CDR1 SGHKS, CDR2 YYEKEE (reference sequence). Trimming took 6 bases from V and 8 from J, leaving 12 bases between them. Written as DNA, the CDR3 is TGTGCCAGCAAAAGCAGCGACCATTCACCCCTCCACTTT. Translated, it gives CASKSSDHSPLHF.

Only a few counts were recorded for this clonotype. The chain is built from TRBV10-3 and TRBJ1-5; TRBD1 agrees at 10 bases. The CDR3 totals 17 residues. Germline V gene sequence: CDR1 ENHRY, CDR2 SYGVKD. Trimming cost V 2 bases and J 2 bases; bases outside gene matches: 6. The CDR3 loop is CAISEPGQGLGNQPQHF. The CDR3 DNA reads as TGTGCCATCAGTGAGCCGGGACAGGGGCTTGGCAATCAGCCCCAGCATTTT.

This chain joins TRBV6-1 and TRBJ1-5; D remains unclear. This CDR3 comprises 12 residues. The V end was cut by 6 bases, the J end by 7 bases, with 10 bases between. Germline CDR1 and CDR2: MNHNS and SASEGT. CDR3 region: CASRFGDQPQHF. The DNA for the CDR3 is TGTGCCAGCAGATTCGGAGACCAGCCCCAGCATTTT.

The rearrangement uses TRBV6-6 and TRBJ1-2, with TRBD1 matching 7 bases. This CDR3 spans 14 amino acids. The trim removed 4 bases at V and 5 bases at J, leaving 7 bases unmatched. From germline, CDR1 is MNHNY and CDR2 SVGAGI (reference sequence). The CDR3 sequence is CASSSPDRDYGYTF. CDR3 sequence (DNA): TGTGCCAGCAGTTCCCCCGACAGGGATTATGGCTACACCTTC.

Only a few counts were recorded for this clonotype. The chain recombines TRBV6-5 with TRBJ1-6, with 8 bases fitting TRBD1. Trimming took 2 bases from V and 9 from J; bases not matched to a gene: 15. The CDR3 length is 18 residues. The V gene's germline CDR1 is MNHEY and CDR2 SVGAGI. DNA for the CDR3: TGTGCCAGCAGTTACACCCAGGCGGCAGGGGGCACAGGTTCACCCCTCCACTTT. It encodes CASSYTQAAGGTGSPLHF.

The chain joins TRBV6-6 to TRBJ2-1, with 7 positions matching TRBD1. Germline CDR1 MNHNY, CDR2 SVGAGI (reference sequence). V was pared by 3 bases and J by 6 bases, with 5 bases of the junction left unmatched. The CDR3 length is 14 residues. The CDR3 region has the DNA TGTGCCAGCAGTTATGGGACAGAGATCAATGAGCAGTTCTTC. Protein sequence: CASSYGTEINEQFF.

In this sample, this clonotype turned up a few times. The genes are TRBV7-2 and TRBJ2-3; 10 positions match TRBD1. CDR1 is SGHTA and CDR2 is FQGNSA in the germline V gene. The CDR3 totals 15 residues. Trimming took 9 bases from V and 6 from J; bases not matched to a gene: 12. CDR3 sequence (DNA): TGTGCCAGTAGAGACTCGGGACAGGGGCACGATACGCAGTATTTT. The encoded protein is CASRDSGQGHDTQYF.

The V gene is TRBV7-8, the J gene TRBJ1-1, with TRBD1 identical over 7 bases. The ends lost 5 bases at V and 2 bases at J; junction bases unmatched: 11. The germline gives CDR1 SGHVS, CDR2 FQNEAQ. The CDR3 is 16 residues long. CDR3 in amino acids: CASSHNPRTGNTEAFF. The CDR3 region has the DNA TGTGCCAGCAGCCACAATCCCCGGACAGGAAACACTGAAGCTTTCTTT.

This clonotype was recorded a few times. The J gene is TRBJ2-3, the V gene TRBV6-5, with D perhaps matching TRBD1 (5 bases). The germline gives CDR1 MNHEY, CDR2 SVGAGI. The V gene lost 0 bases and the J gene lost 1 base, with 11 bases spanning the gap. This CDR3 is built from 16 residues. The DNA of the CDR3 is TGTGCCAGCAGTTACTCGATAGGGGTCCGCACAGATACGCAGTATTTT. This translates into CASSYSIGVRTDTQYF.